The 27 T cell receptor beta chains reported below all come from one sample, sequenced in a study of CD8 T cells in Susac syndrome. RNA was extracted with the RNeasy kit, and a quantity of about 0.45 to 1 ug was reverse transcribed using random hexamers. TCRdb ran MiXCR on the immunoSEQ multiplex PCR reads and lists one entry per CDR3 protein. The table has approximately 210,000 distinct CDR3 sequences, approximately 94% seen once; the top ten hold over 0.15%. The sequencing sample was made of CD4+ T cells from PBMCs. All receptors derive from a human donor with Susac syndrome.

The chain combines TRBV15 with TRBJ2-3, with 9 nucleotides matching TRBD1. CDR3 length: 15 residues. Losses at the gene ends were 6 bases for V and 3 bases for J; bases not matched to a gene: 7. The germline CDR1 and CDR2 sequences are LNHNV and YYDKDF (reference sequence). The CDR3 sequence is CATRTGTGLTDTQYF. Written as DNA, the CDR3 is TGTGCCACCAGAACCGGGACAGGGTTGACAGATACGCAGTATTTT. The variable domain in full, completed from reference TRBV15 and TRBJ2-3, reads DAMVIQNPRYQVTQFGKPVTLSCSQTLNHNVMYWYQQKSSQAPKLLFHYYDKDFNNEADTPDNFQSRRPNTSFCFLDIRSPGLGDTAMYLCATRTGTGLTDTQYFGPGTRLTVL.

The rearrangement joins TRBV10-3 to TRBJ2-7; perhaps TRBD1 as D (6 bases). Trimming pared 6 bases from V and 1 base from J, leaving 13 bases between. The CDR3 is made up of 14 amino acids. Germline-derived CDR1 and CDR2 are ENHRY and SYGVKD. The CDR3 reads CAIRDSRLSYEQYF. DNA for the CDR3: TGTGCCATCAGGGACAGCCGGCTATCCTACGAGCAGTACTTC.

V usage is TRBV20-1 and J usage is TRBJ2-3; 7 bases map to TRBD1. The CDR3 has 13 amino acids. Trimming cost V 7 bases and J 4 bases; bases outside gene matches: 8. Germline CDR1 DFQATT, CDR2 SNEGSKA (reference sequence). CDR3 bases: TGCAGTGACACGACAGGGTCGTCAGATACGCAGTATTTT. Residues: CSDTTGSSDTQYF.

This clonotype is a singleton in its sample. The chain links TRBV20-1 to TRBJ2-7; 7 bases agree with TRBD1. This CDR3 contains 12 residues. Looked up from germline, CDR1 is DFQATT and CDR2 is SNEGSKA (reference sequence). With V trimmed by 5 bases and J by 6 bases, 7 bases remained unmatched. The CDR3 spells CSAQLTGSEQYF. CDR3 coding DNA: TGCAGTGCTCAACTGACAGGGTCCGAGCAGTACTTC.

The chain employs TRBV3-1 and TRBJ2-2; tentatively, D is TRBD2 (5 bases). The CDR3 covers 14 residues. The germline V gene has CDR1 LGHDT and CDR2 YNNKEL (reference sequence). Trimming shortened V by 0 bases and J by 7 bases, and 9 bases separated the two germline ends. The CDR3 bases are TGTGCCAGCAGCCAAGACGGGGTGCACGGGGAGCTGTTTTTT. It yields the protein CASSQDGVHGELFF. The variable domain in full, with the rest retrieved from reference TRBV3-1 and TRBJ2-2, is DTAVSQTPKYLVTQMGNDKSIKCEQNLGHDTMYWYKQDSKKFLKIMFSYNNKELIINETVPNRFSPKSPDKAHLNLHINSLELGDSAVYFCASSQDGVHGELFFGEGSRLTVL.

The CDR3 bases are TGTGCCAGCAGCTTTCAACCGGGACAGCTGACTGAAGCTTTCTTT. It translates to CASSFQPGQLTEAFF. V and J are TRBV7-6 and TRBJ1-1, with 7 bases lining up with TRBD1. This CDR3 contains 15 residues. Losses at the gene ends were 3 bases for V and 5 bases for J; bases not matched to a gene: 9. The V gene's germline CDR1 is SGHVS and CDR2 FNYEAQ.

Written as DNA, the CDR3 is TGTGCCAGCAGTACGACAGGGGTTGGCTACACCTTC. Translated: CASSTTGVGYTF. The J gene is TRBJ1-2, the V gene TRBV2; 8 nucleotides align to TRBD1. Unmatched junction bases numbered 3, after V lost 5 bases and J lost 7 bases. Germline V lookup: CDR1 SNHLY, CDR2 FYNNEI. This CDR3 is 12 amino acids long.

The CDR3: CAISSGPNTGELFF. The CDR3 region has the DNA TGTGCCATCTCGTCAGGCCCGAACACCGGGGAGCTGTTTTTT. The rearrangement joins TRBV10-3 to TRBJ2-2; no reliable D call. The V and J ends lost 8 bases and 0 bases respectively, with 10 bases between them. The CDR3 length is 14 residues. Germline-derived CDR1 and CDR2 are ENHRY and SYGVKD.

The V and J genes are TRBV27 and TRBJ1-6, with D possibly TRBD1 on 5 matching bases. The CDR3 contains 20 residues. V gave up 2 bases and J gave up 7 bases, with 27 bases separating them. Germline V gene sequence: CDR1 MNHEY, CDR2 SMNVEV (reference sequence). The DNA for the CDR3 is TGTGCCAGCAGTTTACGTACAATACCAAACAGGAGATCCTTGAATTCACCCCTCCACTTT. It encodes CASSLRTIPNRRSLNSPLHF.

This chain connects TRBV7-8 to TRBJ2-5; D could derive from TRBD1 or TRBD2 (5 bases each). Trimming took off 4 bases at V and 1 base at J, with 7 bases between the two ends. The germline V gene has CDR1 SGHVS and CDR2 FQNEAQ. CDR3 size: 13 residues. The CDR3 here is CASSYGTQETQYF. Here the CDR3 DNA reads TGTGCCAGCAGCTACGGGACCCAAGAGACCCAGTACTTC.

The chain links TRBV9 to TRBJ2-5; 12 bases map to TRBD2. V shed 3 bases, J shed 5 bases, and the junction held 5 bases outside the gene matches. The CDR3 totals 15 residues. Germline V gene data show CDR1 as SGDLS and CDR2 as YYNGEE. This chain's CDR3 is CASSGTSGGYETQYF. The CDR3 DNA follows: TGTGCCAGCAGCGGAACTAGCGGGGGGTACGAGACCCAGTACTTC.

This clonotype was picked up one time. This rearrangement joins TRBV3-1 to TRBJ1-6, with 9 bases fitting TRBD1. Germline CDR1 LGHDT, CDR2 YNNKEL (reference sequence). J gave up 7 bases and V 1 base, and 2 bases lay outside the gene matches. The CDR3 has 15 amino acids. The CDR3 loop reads CASSQADRGNSPLHF. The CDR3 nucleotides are TGTGCCAGCAGCCAAGCGGACAGGGGAAATTCACCCCTCCACTTT.

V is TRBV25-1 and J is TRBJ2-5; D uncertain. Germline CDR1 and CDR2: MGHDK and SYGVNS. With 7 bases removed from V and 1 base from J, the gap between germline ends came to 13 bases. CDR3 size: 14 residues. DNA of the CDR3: TGTGCCAGCACTCTCGCCGGGCCCCAAGAGACCCAGTACTTC. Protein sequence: CASTLAGPQETQYF.

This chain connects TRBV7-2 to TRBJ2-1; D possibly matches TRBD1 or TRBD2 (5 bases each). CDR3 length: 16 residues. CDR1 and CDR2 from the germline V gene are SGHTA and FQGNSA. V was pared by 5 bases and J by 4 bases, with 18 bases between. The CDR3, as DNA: TGTGCCAGCAGCGTGGGACGAATGGGGCTATACAATGAGCAGTTCTTC. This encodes CASSVGRMGLYNEQFF. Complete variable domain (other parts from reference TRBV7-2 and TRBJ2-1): GAGVSQSPSNKVTEKGKDVELRCDPISGHTALYWYRQSLGQGLEFLIYFQGNSAPDKSGLPSDRFSAERTGGSVSTLTIQRTQQEDSAVYLCASSVGRMGLYNEQFFGPGTRLTVL.

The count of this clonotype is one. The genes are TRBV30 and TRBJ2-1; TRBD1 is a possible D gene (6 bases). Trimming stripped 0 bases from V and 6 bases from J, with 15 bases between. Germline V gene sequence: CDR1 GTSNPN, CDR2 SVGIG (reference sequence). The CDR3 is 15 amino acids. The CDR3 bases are TGTGCCTGGAGTGTCCCAGGGGTTTCCCTCAATGAGCAGTTCTTC. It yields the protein CAWSVPGVSLNEQFF. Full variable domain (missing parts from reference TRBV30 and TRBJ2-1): SQTIHQWPATLVQPVGSPLSLECTVEGTSNPNLYWYRQAAGRGLQLLFYSVGIGQISSEVPQNLSASRPQDRQFILSSKKLLLSDSGFYLCAWSVPGVSLNEQFFGPGTRLTVL.

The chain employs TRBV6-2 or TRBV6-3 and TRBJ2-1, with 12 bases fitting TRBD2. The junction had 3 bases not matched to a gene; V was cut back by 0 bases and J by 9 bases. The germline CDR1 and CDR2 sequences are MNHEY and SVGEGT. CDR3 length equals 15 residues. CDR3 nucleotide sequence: TGTGCCAGCAGTTACTCACTAGCGGGGGGCTTTGAGCAGTTCTTC. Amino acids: CASSYSLAGGFEQFF.

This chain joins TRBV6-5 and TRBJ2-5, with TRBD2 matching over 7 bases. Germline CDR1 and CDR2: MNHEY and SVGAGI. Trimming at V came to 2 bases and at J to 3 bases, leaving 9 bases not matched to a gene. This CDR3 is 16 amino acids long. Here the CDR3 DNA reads TGTGCCAGCAGTTACGACTTACTACGGGGGGAAGAGACCCAGTACTTC. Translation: CASSYDLLRGEETQYF.

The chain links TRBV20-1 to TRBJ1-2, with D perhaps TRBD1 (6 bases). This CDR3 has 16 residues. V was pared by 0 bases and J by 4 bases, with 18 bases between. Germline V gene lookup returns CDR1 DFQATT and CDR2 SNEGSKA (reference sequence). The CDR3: CSARDPTGWSLYGYTF. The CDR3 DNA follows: TGCAGTGCTAGAGATCCCACAGGGTGGTCGCTCTATGGCTACACCTTC.

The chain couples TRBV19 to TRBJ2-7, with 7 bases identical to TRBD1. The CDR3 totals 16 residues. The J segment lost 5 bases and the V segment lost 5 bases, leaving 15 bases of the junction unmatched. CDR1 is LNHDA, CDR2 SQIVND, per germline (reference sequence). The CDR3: CASSRGAPGQSNEQYF. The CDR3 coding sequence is TGTGCCAGTAGTCGGGGTGCTCCGGGACAGTCAAACGAGCAGTACTTC.

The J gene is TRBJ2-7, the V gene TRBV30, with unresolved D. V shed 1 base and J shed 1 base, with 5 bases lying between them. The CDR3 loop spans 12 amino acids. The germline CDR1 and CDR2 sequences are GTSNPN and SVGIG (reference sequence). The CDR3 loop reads CAWSAQSYEQYF. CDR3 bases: TGTGCCTGGAGTGCCCAGTCCTACGAGCAGTACTTC. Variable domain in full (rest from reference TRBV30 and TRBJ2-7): SQTIHQWPATLVQPVGSPLSLECTVEGTSNPNLYWYRQAAGRGLQLLFYSVGIGQISSEVPQNLSASRPQDRQFILSSKKLLLSDSGFYLCAWSAQSYEQYFGPGTRLTVT.

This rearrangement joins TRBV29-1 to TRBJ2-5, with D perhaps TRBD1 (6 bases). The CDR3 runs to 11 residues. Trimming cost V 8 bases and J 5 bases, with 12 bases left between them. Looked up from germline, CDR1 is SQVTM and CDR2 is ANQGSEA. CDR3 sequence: CSTDRGETQYF. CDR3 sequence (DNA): TGCAGCACGGACAGAGGCGAGACCCAGTACTTC.

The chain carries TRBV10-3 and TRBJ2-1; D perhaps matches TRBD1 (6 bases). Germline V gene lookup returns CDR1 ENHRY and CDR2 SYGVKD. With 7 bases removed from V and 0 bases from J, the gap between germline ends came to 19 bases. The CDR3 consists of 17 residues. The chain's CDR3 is CAITPQTSRGSYNEQFF. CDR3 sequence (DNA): TGTGCCATCACTCCACAAACCTCCAGGGGCTCCTACAATGAGCAGTTCTTC.

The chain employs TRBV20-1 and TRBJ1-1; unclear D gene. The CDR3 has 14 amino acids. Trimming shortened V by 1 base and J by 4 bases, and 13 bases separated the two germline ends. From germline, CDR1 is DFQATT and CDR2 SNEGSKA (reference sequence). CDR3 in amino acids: CSARGTGYITEAFF. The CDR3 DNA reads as TGCAGTGCTAGAGGGACGGGATATATCACTGAAGCTTTCTTT.

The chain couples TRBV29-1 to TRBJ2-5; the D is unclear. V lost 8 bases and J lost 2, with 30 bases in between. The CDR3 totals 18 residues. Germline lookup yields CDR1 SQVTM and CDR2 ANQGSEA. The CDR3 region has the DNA TGCAGCTTTCGGACGGGCATCACCGATTGGTTTAGGCAAGAGACCCAGTACTTC. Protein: CSFRTGITDWFRQETQYF.

The DNA for the CDR3 is TGTGCCAGTAGTATTCCTGCCGGACAGGGCGGCATTCAGTACTTC. Its translation is CASSIPAGQGGIQYF. The chain carries TRBV19 and TRBJ2-4; 8 nucleotides line up with TRBD1. The junction had 10 bases not matched to a gene; V was cut back by 3 bases and J by 9 bases. CDR1 and CDR2 from the germline V gene are LNHDA and SQIVND (reference sequence). This CDR3 has 15 residues.

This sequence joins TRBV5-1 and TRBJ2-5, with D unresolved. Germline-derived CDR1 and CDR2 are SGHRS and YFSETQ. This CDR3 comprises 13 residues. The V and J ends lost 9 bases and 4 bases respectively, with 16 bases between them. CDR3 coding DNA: TGCGCCACCCGACCCCGGCTGGGAGAGACCCAGTACTTC. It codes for CATRPRLGETQYF.

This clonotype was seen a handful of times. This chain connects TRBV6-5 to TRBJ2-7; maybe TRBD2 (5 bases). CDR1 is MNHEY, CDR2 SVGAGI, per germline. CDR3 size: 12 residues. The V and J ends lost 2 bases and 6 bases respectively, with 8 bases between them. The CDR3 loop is CASSYLRGEQYF. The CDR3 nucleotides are TGTGCCAGCAGTTACCTTCGGGGCGAGCAGTACTTC.